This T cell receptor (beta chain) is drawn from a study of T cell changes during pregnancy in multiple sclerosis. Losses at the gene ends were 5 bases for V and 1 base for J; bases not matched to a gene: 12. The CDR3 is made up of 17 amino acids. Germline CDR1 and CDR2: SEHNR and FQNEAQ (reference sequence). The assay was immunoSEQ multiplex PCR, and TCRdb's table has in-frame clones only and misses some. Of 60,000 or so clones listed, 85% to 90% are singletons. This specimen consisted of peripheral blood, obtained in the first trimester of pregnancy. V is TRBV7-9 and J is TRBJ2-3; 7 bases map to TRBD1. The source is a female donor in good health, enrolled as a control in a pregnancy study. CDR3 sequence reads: CASSRHTGVVGTDTQYF. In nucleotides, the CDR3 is TGTGCCAGCAGCCGTCACACAGGGGTTGTGGGCACAGATACGCAGTATTTT. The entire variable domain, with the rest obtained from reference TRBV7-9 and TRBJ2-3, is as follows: DTGVSQNPRHKITKRGQNVTFRCDPISEHNRLYWYRQTLGQGPEFLTYFQNEAQLEKSRLLSDRFSAERPKGSFSTLEIQRTEQGDSAMYLCASSRHTGVVGTDTQYFGPGTRLTVL.